The sequence of this T cell receptor beta chain was determined in a study of early T cells in non-severe SARS-CoV-2 infection. Study background: The authors sequenced bulk RNA from unsorted whole blood, leaving chains unpaired.

This clonotype was seen only a few times. Individual cDNA molecules received unique molecular identifiers. In TCRdb, the 5' RACE reads were re-called with MiXCR into one record per CDR3 protein. Counted here are 37,000 or so distinct CDR3 sequences, over 4% occurring once; the ten biggest clones make up 4.8%. The CDR3 is made up of 14 amino acids. CDR1 and CDR2 from the germline V gene are SGHTA and FQGNSA. Trimming took off 1 base at V and 0 bases at J, with 7 bases between the two ends. Sequenced sample: whole blood. This receptor was obtained from an adult who was a healthcare worker with PCR-confirmed SARS-CoV-2 infection or an uninfected control (not recorded which). This chain links TRBV7-2 with TRBJ2-7; D is unclear. This CDR3 reads CASSLEVSSYEQYF. The DNA for the CDR3 is TGTGCCAGCAGCTTAGAGGTCAGCTCCTACGAGCAGTACTTC.